These 28 T cell receptor beta chains were all obtained from the same sample, sequenced in a study of OX40 agonist ivuxolimab in advanced cancers. Clones were sequenced by immunoSEQ multiplex PCR, and TCRdb holds only the in-frame ones, with some missing. This sample has around 30,000 clones, with approximately 91% found just once. The input for sequencing was CD4+ or CD8+ T cells sorted from blood, taken in a trial of the OX40 agonist ivuxolimab. The source is an adult with an advanced solid tumor such as melanoma, head and neck, liver or kidney cancer.

The rearrangement joins TRBV11-2 to TRBJ2-7, with 7 bases aligning to TRBD2. V dropped 5 bases and J dropped 3; count of bases not matched to a gene: 10. The CDR3 totals 15 residues. Germline V lookup: CDR1 SGHAT, CDR2 FQNNGV. This CDR3 reads CASSAGGGAGYEQYF. In DNA, the CDR3 is TGTGCCAGCAGCGCTGGGGGAGGGGCCGGCTACGAGCAGTACTTC.

This chain links TRBV9 with TRBJ2-2; D remains unclear. The CDR3 is made up of 14 amino acids. Trimming took 4 bases from V and 3 from J, leaving 10 bases between them. The germline gives CDR1 SGDLS, CDR2 YYNGEE. The CDR3 sequence: CASSPQSYTGELFF. CDR3 coding DNA: TGTGCCAGCAGCCCGCAGAGTTACACCGGGGAGCTGTTTTTT.

J is TRBJ2-7 and V is TRBV6-1, with a possible D match to TRBD1 (6 bases). The V gene lost 7 bases and the J gene lost 2 bases, with 12 bases spanning the gap. The CDR3 spans 13 residues. Germline loops: CDR1 MNHNS, CDR2 SASEGT. In DNA, the CDR3 is TGTGCCAGCAACCGGGACATTACCTACGAGCAGTACTTC. Translating it yields CASNRDITYEQYF.

V and J are TRBV9 and TRBJ2-1; 8 nucleotides agree with TRBD2. The CDR3 spans 16 residues. V shed 0 bases, J shed 7 bases, and the junction held 9 bases outside the gene matches. Germline V lookup: CDR1 SGDLS, CDR2 YYNGEE. The DNA of the CDR3 is TGTGCCAGCAGCGTAGGCTCGGGAGGGGAGATTAATGAGCAGTTCTTC. Translation: CASSVGSGGEINEQFF.

The V call is TRBV19, the J call TRBJ1-6, with D possibly being TRBD1 (5 bases). CDR3 size: 14 residues. V dropped 4 bases and J dropped 10 bases, with 14 bases sitting between them. In germline, CDR1 is LNHDA, CDR2 SQIVND (reference sequence). The CDR3 DNA is TGTGCCAGTAGTACGGGACGGGCAGAATCACCCCTCCACTTT. As protein: CASSTGRAESPLHF.

The rearrangement joins TRBV7-6 to TRBJ1-1; TRBD1 matches at 8 bases. V gave up 6 bases and J gave up 10 bases; unmatched junction bases: 4. Germline-derived CDR1 and CDR2 are SGHVS and FNYEAQ. The CDR3 loop spans 11 amino acids. The CDR3 nucleotides read TGTGCCAGCAGTTCAGGGGGCAGAGCTTTCTTT. Amino acid sequence: CASSSGGRAFF.

The chain employs TRBV30 and TRBJ1-4; the D is unclear. The V and J ends lost 1 base and 7 bases respectively, with 7 bases between them. Germline assignment: CDR1 GTSNPN and CDR2 SVGIG (reference sequence). The length of the CDR3 is 12 residues. In nucleotides, the CDR3 is TGTGCCTGGAGTGCCGTCCGTGAAAAACTGTTTTTT. Residues: CAWSAVREKLFF.

The chain carries TRBV5-4 and TRBJ2-2; D gene uncertain. The CDR3 length is 12 residues. V lost 2 bases to trimming and J lost 4 bases, with 3 bases between them. Germline CDR1 and CDR2: SGHNT and YYREEE (reference sequence). CDR3 bases: TGTGCCAGCAGCTTTACCACCGGGGAGCTGTTTTTT. It specifies CASSFTTGELFF. The full variable domain, its missing parts supplied by reference TRBV5-4 and TRBJ2-2, is ETGVTQSPTHLIKTRGQQVTLRCSSQSGHNTVSWYQQALGQGPQFIFQYYREEENGRGNFPPRFSGLQFPNYSSELNVNALELDDSALYLCASSFTTGELFFGEGSRLTVL.

This chain connects TRBV9 to TRBJ2-1; D perhaps matches TRBD2 (5 bases). The CDR3 covers 16 residues. CDR1 and CDR2 from the germline V gene are SGDLS and YYNGEE. Trimming stripped 0 bases from V and 0 bases from J, with 10 bases between. The CDR3 DNA sequence: TGTGCCAGCAGCGTAGAAGAGCGGAGCTCCTACAATGAGCAGTTCTTC. This translates into CASSVEERSSYNEQFF.

The CDR3 is CASSPLSQDEQFF. CDR3 nucleotides: TGTGCCAGCTCACCCCTTTCACAAGATGAGCAGTTCTTC. The chain couples TRBV18 to TRBJ2-1; unclear D gene. CDR3 length: 13 amino acids. The V gene lost 3 bases and the J gene lost 8 bases, with 11 bases spanning the gap. The V gene's germline CDR1 is KGHSH and CDR2 LQKENI.

The chain recombines TRBV30 with TRBJ2-3, with 8 bases that match TRBD1. J was trimmed by 5 bases and V by 0 bases; bases with no gene match: 1. There are 13 residues in the CDR3. Germline values: CDR1 GTSNPN, CDR2 SVGIG (reference sequence). CDR3 residues: CAWSVQGGDTQYF. The CDR3 coding sequence is TGTGCCTGGAGTGTACAGGGGGGAGATACGCAGTATTTT.

The count of this clone is one. The genes are TRBV14 and TRBJ2-2; TRBD2 is a possible D gene (6 bases). Germline assignment: CDR1 SGHDN and CDR2 FVKESK. The CDR3 totals 14 residues. V dropped 4 bases and J dropped 5 bases, with 11 bases sitting between them. The CDR3 DNA follows: TGTGCCAGCAGCCGCGTAGGGAGGACCGGGGAGCTGTTTTTT. It codes for CASSRVGRTGELFF.

The chain combines TRBV7-3 with TRBJ2-3; D is possibly TRBD1 (6 bases). Trimming took 6 bases from V and 8 from J, leaving 18 bases between them. Germline-derived CDR1 and CDR2 are SGHTA and FQGTGA. This CDR3 is built from 14 residues. CDR3 sequence (DNA): TGTGCCAGCAGTGAAGCAGGGGTGACGTCTACGCAGTATTTT. Translating gives CASSEAGVTSTQYF.

This chain connects TRBV2 to TRBJ2-5; 7 bases are shared with TRBD2. V shed 3 bases, J shed 5 bases, and the junction held 9 bases outside the gene matches. From germline, CDR1 is SNHLY and CDR2 FYNNEI. The CDR3 loop spans 15 amino acids. The CDR3 region has the DNA TGTGCCAGCAGTGAGATCGCGGGAGTATCTGAGACCCAGTACTTC. This sequence encodes CASSEIAGVSETQYF. Complete variable domain (other parts from reference TRBV2 and TRBJ2-5): EPEVTQTPSHQVTQMGQEVILRCVPISNHLYFYWYRQILGQKVEFLVSFYNNEISEKSEIFDDQFSVERPDGSNFTLKIRSTKLEDSAMYFCASSEIAGVSETQYFGPGTRLLVL.

The chain employs TRBV28 and TRBJ1-3; D is unclear. The V end was cut by 5 bases, the J end by 5 bases, with 10 bases between. In germline, CDR1 is MDHEN, CDR2 SYDVKM. CDR3 length: 13 amino acids. Written as DNA, the CDR3 is TGTGCCAGCAGTCCCGGGTCTCGAAACACCATATATTTT. As protein: CASSPGSRNTIYF.

The chain joins TRBV7-3 to TRBJ1-6; D ambiguous. CDR3 size: 13 residues. The V end lost 4 bases, the J end lost 9 bases, and 10 bases lay between the germline ends. Germline CDR1 and CDR2: SGHTA and FQGTGA. The CDR3 DNA reads TGTGCCAGCAGCTCGGACCCTTCTTCACCCCTCCACTTT. It encodes CASSSDPSSPLHF.

The genes are TRBV10-3 and TRBJ1-6, with D possibly matching TRBD1 (5 bases). This CDR3 is 14 amino acids long. The V gene's germline CDR1 is ENHRY and CDR2 SYGVKD. Trimming took 9 bases from V and 6 from J, leaving 15 bases between them. This CDR3 reads CAIQDGRGNSPLHF. The CDR3 DNA follows: TGTGCCATACAGGACGGACGTGGTAATTCACCCCTCCACTTT.

J is TRBJ1-1 and V is TRBV5-6; D unclear. The CDR3 loop spans 11 amino acids. V lost 4 bases and J lost 8, with 9 bases in between. The germline CDR1 and CDR2 sequences are SGHDT and YYEEEE. CDR3 coding DNA: TGTGCCAGCAGCAAGCATAACGAAGCTTTCTTT. As protein: CASSKHNEAFF.

The chain uses TRBV10-2 and TRBJ1-6; weak D call: TRBD1 (5 bases). The germline V and J ends were trimmed by 3 bases and 8 bases, with 11 bases remaining between them. The CDR3 is 14 residues long. Germline values: CDR1 WSHSY, CDR2 SAAADI. The CDR3: CASSEVQGDSPLHF. The CDR3 DNA is TGCGCCAGCAGTGAAGTTCAGGGAGATTCACCCCTCCACTTT.

This sequence joins TRBV11-2 and TRBJ1-1; D gene unclear. V was cut by 5 bases and J by 1 base, with 11 bases left in between. Germline V gene data show CDR1 as SGHAT and CDR2 as FQNNGV. CDR3 length: 14 amino acids. The CDR3 here is CASSPSPENTEAFF. The CDR3 DNA sequence: TGTGCCAGCAGCCCCTCGCCCGAGAACACTGAAGCTTTCTTT.

V usage is TRBV19 and J usage is TRBJ2-7; 9 bases map to TRBD2. This CDR3 has 15 residues. With 6 bases clipped from V and 0 bases from J, the junction kept 6 bases outside the gene matches. Germline loops: CDR1 LNHDA, CDR2 SQIVND (reference sequence). Written as DNA, the CDR3 is TGTGCCAGTAGCCAACTAGCGGGTGCCTCCTACGAGCAGTACTTC. Residues: CASSQLAGASYEQYF.

The CDR3 spells CASSLDSSRSPGELFF. CDR3 bases: TGTGCCAGCAGCTTGGATTCTTCGAGGAGCCCCGGGGAGCTGTTTTTT. This sequence joins TRBV5-4 and TRBJ2-2, with D hard to call. The length of the CDR3 is 16 residues. V lost 0 bases and J 6 bases, leaving 15 bases between the germline ends. Germline lookup yields CDR1 SGHNT and CDR2 YYREEE (reference sequence). Together with reference TRBV5-4 and TRBJ2-2, the CDR3 gives the full variable domain: ETGVTQSPTHLIKTRGQQVTLRCSSQSGHNTVSWYQQALGQGPQFIFQYYREEENGRGNFPPRFSGLQFPNYSSELNVNALELDDSALYLCASSLDSSRSPGELFFGEGSRLTVL.

The table lists this clone with a count of one. The chain combines TRBV30 with TRBJ1-2; D call uncertain. V was cut by 5 bases and J by 0 bases, with 13 bases left in between. Germline V CDR1 and CDR2: GTSNPN, SVGIG (reference sequence). The CDR3 consists of 14 residues. The CDR3 loop is CAWGEPSANYGYTF. The CDR3 region has the DNA TGTGCCTGGGGGGAGCCCTCCGCTAACTATGGCTACACCTTC.

The chain is built from TRBV11-3 and TRBJ2-5; 12 positions agree with TRBD1. The germline gives CDR1 SGHNT, CDR2 YENEEA. V shed 4 bases, J shed 5 bases, and the junction held 8 bases outside the gene matches. The CDR3 has 16 residues. CDR3 protein: CASSSGTGGFGETQYF. CDR3 DNA sequence: TGTGCCAGCAGCTCCGGGACAGGGGGCTTCGGGGAGACCCAGTACTTC.

This chain joins TRBV6-1 and TRBJ2-7, with no clear D. The CDR3 is 12 residues long. Germline V gene sequence: CDR1 MNHNS, CDR2 SASEGT. Trimming took off 2 bases at V and 4 bases at J, with 6 bases between the two ends. The CDR3 here is CASSEWGYEQYF. CDR3 in DNA: TGTGCCAGCAGTGAATGGGGATACGAGCAGTACTTC.

The chain carries TRBV28 and TRBJ1-2; 8 nucleotides match TRBD1. The CDR3 runs to 16 residues. The V segment lost 5 bases and the J segment 4 bases; nucleotides outside the gene matches: 12. CDR1 and CDR2 (germline): MDHEN, SYDVKM. Here the CDR3 DNA reads TGTGCCAGCAGTACGTTCGGACAGGGCCCGATCTATGGCTACACCTTC. Its translation: CASSTFGQGPIYGYTF.

This clone was observed once. V usage is TRBV28 and J usage is TRBJ1-5; 11 nucleotides match TRBD1. The J segment lost 3 bases and the V segment lost 6 bases, leaving 4 bases of the junction unmatched. Germline CDR1 reads MDHEN; CDR2 reads SYDVKM. This CDR3 comprises 15 residues. This chain's CDR3 is CASSPGQGANQPQHF. Here the CDR3 DNA reads TGTGCCAGCAGCCCAGGACAGGGGGCCAATCAGCCCCAGCATTTT.

The V and J genes are TRBV6-4 and TRBJ2-1, with D perhaps given as TRBD1 or TRBD2 (5 bases each). The CDR3 consists of 14 residues. V was shortened by 4 bases and J by 9 bases, with 16 bases between the two germline ends. Germline CDR1 and CDR2: MRHNA and SNTAGT. The CDR3 is CASSVLVGGGEQFF. The CDR3, as DNA: TGTGCCAGCAGTGTCTTAGTGGGTGGGGGTGAGCAGTTCTTC.